These T cell receptor beta chains were read from a single sample in a study of CD8 T cells in ankylosing spondylitis. TCRdb re-called the 5' RACE reads through MiXCR, storing one row per CDR3 protein. The sample holds 130,000 or so distinct CDR3 sequences, approximately 10% seen once. Material: blood, either unsorted or a sorted T cell fraction (not recorded which). The origin of the receptors is a female donor with ankylosing spondylitis or in good health (not recorded which). Both conserved end residues are part of each CDR3. The D gene is left open where the match is weak. The size entry is marked missing in some rows and otherwise reads once, few, many or a size class.

J | V | size | D | DNA | CDR3
TRBJ2-3 | TRBV7-2 | few | TRBD2 | TGTGCCAGCAGCTTGGACCGGGGGAGGGACACGCAGTATTTT | CASSLDRGRDTQYF
TRBJ2-2 | TRBV7-9 | many | TRBD2 | TGTGCCAGCAGCCCTAAGCTCCGACTAGCGGGGATCACCGGGGAGCTGTTTTTT | CASSPKLRLAGITGELFF
TRBJ2-3 | TRBV29-1 | many | . | TGCAGCGACTTCGGGGATACGCAGTATTTT | CSDFGDTQYF
TRBJ2-7 | TRBV7-2 | many | . | TGTGCCAGCAGCTTAGCGGGGCAGAGCCCCGAGCAGTACTTC | CASSLAGQSPEQYF
TRBJ1-6 | TRBV18 | many | . | TGTGCCAGCTCACCGTCGACAGATCCACCCCTCCACTTT | CASSPSTDPPLHF
TRBJ2-7 | TRBV19 | . | TRBD2 | TGTGCCAGTAGCACTAGCGGGGGCGAGCAGTACTTC | CASSTSGGEQYF
TRBJ2-3 | TRBV12-3/TRBV12-4 | . | . | TGTGCCAGCAGTTTAGCGCCGACTATAACTAGCACAGATACGCAGTATTTT | CASSLAPTITSTDTQYF
TRBJ2-7 | TRBV6-5 | many | . | TGTGCCAGCAGTTCGCTGAGTAGGACCTACGAGCAGTACTTC | CASSSLSRTYEQYF
TRBJ2-1 | TRBV20-1 | few | . | TGCAGTGCTAGAGAGACCTTTCGCGGGACGGGTGAATACAATGAGCAGTTCTTC | CSARETFRGTGEYNEQFF
TRBJ2-2 | TRBV28 | many | . | TGTGCCAGCAGCCGAAGAAAGGACACCGGGGAGCTGTTTTTT | CASSRRKDTGELFF
TRBJ2-5 | TRBV7-2 | many | TRBD2 | TGTGCCAGCAGCTTAGGTGGGACTAGCGTAGAGACCCAGTACTTC | CASSLGGTSVETQYF